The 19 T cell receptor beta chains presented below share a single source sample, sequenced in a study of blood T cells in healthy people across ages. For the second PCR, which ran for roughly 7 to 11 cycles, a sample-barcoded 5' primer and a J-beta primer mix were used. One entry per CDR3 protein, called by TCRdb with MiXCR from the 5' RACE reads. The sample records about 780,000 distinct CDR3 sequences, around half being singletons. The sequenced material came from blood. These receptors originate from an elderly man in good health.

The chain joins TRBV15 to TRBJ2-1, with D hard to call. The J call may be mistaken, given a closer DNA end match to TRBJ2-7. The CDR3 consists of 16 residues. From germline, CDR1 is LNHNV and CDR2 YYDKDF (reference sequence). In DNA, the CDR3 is TGTGCCACCAGCAGAGACTCAGGACCGGTCAACAACGAGCAGTACTTC. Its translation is CATSRDSGPVNNEQYF.

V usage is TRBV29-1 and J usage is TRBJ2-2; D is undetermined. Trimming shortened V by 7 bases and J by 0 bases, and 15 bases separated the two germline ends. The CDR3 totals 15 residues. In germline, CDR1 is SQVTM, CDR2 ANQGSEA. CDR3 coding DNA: TGCAGCGCCCTGACACCCCTCGCGAACACCGGGGAGCTGTTTTTT. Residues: CSALTPLANTGELFF.

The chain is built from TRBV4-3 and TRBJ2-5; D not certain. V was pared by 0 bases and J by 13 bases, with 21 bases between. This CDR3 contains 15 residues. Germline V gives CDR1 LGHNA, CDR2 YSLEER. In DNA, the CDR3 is TGCGCCAGCAGCCAAGAGGGCCCCTCTAGTGCCGAGCGGTACTTC. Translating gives CASSQEGPSSAERYF.

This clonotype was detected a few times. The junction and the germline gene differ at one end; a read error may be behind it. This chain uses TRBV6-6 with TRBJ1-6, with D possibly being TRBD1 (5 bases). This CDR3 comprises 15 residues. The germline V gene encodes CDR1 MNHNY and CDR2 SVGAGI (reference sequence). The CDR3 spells CASTTLGDYNSPPHF. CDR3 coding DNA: TGTGCCAGCACCACCTTGGGGGATTATAATTCACCCCCCCACTTT.

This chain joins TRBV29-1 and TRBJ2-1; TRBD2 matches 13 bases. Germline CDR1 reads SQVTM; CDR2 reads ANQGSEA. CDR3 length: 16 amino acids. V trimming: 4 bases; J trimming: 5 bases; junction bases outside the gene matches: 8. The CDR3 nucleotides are TGCAGCGTTGCCGGGGGGGGACTAGCGGGACACAATGAGCAGTTCTTC. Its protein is CSVAGGGLAGHNEQFF.

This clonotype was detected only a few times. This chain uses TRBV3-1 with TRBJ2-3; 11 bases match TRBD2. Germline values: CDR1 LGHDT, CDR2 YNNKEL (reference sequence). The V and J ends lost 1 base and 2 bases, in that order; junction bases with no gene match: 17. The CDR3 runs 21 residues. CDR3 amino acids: CASSQGTGISTSGDSTDTQYF. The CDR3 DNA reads TGTGCCAGCAGCCAAGGGACAGGGATCTCGACTAGCGGGGACTCCACAGATACGCAGTATTTT.

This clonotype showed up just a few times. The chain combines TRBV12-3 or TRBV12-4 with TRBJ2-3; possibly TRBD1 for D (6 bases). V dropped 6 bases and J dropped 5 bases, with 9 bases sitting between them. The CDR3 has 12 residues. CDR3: CASRAQGDTQYF. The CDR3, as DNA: TGTGCCAGCAGAGCACAGGGAGATACGCAGTATTTT.

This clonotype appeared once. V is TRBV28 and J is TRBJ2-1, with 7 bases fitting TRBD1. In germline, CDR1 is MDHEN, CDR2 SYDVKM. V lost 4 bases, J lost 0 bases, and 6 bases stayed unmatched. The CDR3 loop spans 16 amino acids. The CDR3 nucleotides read TGTGCCAGCAGTTCTCTAGGACAGGACTCCTACAATGAGCAGTTCTTC. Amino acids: CASSSLGQDSYNEQFF.

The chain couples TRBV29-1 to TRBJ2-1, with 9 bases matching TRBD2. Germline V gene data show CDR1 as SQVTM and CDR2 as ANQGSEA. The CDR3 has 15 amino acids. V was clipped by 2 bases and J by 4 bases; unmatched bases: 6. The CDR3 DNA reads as TGCAGCGTTGAAAGGGGCGGGAGGGGTTACAATGAGCAGTTCTTC. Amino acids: CSVERGGRGYNEQFF.

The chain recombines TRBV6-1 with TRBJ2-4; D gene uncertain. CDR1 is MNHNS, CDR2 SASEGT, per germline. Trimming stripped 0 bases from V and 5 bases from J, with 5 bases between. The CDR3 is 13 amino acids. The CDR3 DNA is TGTGCCAGCAGTGAAGCCGGTCAAAACATTCAGTACTTC. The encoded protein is CASSEAGQNIQYF.

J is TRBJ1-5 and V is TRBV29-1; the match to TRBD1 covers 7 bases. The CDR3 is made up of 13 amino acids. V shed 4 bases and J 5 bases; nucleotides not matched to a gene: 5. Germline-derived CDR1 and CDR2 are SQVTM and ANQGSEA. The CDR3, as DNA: TGCAGCGTTGCCGCAGGGGGAGATCAGCCCCAGCATTTT. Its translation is CSVAAGGDQPQHF.

CDR3 sequence (DNA): TGCAGTGCTAGAGAGGGCGCGGGAGGAACCTACGAGCAGTACTTC. Protein product: CSAREGAGGTYEQYF. The chain is built from TRBV20-1 and TRBJ2-7; 8 nucleotides line up with TRBD2. V trimming: 0 bases; J trimming: 2 bases; junction bases outside the gene matches: 6. The germline V gene has CDR1 DFQATT and CDR2 SNEGSKA (reference sequence). The CDR3 sequence is 15 residues long.

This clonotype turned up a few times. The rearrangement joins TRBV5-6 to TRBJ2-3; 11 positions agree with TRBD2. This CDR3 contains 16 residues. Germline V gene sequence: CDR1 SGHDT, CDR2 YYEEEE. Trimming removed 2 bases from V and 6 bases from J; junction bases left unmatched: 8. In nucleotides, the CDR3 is TGTGCCAGCAGCTTAGGCCTAGCGGGAGGCTTGGATACGCAGTATTTT. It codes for CASSLGLAGGLDTQYF.

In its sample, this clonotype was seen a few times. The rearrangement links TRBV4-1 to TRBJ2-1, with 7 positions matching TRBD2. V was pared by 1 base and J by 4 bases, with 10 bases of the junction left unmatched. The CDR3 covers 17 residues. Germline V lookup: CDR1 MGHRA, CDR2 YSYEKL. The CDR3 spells CASSQAKTGGSYNEQFF. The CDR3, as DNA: TGCGCCAGCAGCCAAGCTAAAACGGGAGGATCATACAATGAGCAGTTCTTC.

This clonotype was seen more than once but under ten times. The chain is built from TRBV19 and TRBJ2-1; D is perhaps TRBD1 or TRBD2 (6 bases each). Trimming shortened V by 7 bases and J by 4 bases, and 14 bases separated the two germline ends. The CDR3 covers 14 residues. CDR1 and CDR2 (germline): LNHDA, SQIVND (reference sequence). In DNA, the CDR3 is TGTGCCAGTACCCCAGGGGACTTTTACAATGAGCAGTTCTTC. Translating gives CASTPGDFYNEQFF.

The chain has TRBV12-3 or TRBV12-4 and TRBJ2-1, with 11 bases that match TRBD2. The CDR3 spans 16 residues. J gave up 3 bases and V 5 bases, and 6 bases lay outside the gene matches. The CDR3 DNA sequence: TGTGCCAGCAGTCCATGGGGGACTAGCGGCTACAATGAGCAGTTCTTC. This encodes CASSPWGTSGYNEQFF.

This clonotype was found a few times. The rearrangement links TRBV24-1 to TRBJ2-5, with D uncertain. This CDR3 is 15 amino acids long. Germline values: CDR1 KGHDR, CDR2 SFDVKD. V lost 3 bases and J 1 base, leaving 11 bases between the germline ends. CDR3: CATSDANQIQETQYF. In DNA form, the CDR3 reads TGTGCCACCAGTGATGCCAACCAGATCCAAGAGACCCAGTACTTC.

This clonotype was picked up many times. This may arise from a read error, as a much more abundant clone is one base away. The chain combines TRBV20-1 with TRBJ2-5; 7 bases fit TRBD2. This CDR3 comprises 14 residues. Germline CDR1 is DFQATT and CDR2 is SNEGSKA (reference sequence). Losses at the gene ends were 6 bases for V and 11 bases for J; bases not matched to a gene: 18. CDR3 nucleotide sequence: TGCAGTGCCCCGAACCCCCGGGGAGGGAATGAGCAGTACTTC. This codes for CSAPNPRGGNEQYF.

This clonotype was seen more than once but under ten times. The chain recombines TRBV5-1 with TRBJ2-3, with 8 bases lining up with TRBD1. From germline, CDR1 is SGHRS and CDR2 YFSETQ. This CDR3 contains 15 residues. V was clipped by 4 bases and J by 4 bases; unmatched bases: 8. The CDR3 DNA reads TGCGCCAGCAGCAGGGACAGGCGGGCCCCAGATACGCAGTATTTT. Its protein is CASSRDRRAPDTQYF.